This TCR beta chain was identified in a study of OX40 agonist ivuxolimab in advanced cancers. V shed 1 base and J shed 4 bases, with 7 bases lying between them. Germline CDR1 and CDR2: SGHDN and FVKESK. The CDR3 contains 13 residues. Some clones are missing from TCRdb's copy, which holds only in-frame ones; the method was immunoSEQ multiplex PCR. Found here are 55,000 or so clones, 88% of them singletons; the top ten hold 5.5% to 8.5%. The sample here was CD4+ or CD8+ T cells sorted from blood, taken in a trial of the OX40 agonist ivuxolimab. The TCR comes from an adult with an advanced solid tumor such as melanoma, head and neck, liver or kidney cancer. The J gene is TRBJ2-5, the V gene TRBV14, with D unclear. The CDR3 nucleotides are TGTGCCAGCAGCCAAGGTACCTTAGAGACCCAGTACTTC. It specifies CASSQGTLETQYF.